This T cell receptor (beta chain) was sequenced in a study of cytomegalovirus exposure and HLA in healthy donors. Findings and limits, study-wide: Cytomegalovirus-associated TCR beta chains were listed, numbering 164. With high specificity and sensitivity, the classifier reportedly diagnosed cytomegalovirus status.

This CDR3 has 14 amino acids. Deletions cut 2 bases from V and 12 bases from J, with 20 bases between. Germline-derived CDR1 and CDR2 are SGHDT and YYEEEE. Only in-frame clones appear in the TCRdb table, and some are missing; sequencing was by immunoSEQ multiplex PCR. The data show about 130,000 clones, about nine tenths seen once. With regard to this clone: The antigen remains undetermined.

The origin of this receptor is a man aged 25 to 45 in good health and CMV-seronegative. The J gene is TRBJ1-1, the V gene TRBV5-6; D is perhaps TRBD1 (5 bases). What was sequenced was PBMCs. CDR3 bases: TGTGCCAGCAGCTTTAAGGCAGGGAGGGTTGAGACTTTCTTT. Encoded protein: CASSFKAGRVETFF.